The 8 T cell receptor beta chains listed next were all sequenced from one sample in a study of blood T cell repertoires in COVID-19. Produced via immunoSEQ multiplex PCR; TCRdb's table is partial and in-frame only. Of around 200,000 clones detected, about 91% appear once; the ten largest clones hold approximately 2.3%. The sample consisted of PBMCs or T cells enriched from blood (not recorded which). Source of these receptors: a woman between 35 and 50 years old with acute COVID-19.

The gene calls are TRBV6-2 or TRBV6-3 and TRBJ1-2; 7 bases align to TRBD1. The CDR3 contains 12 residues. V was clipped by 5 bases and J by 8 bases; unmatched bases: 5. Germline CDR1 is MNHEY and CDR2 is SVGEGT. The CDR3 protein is CASSDYRGGYTF. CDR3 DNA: TGTGCCAGCAGTGACTACAGGGGCGGCTACACCTTC.

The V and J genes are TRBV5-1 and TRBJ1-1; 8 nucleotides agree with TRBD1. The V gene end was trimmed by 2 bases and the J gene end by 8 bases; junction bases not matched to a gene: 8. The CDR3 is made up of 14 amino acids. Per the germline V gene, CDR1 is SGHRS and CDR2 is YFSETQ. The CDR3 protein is CASSFLMTGDEAFF. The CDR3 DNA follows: TGCGCCAGCAGCTTCCTTATGACAGGGGACGAAGCTTTCTTT.

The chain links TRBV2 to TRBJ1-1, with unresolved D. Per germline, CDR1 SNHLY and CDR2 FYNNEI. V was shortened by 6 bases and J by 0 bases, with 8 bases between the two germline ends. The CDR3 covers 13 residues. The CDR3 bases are TGTGCCAGCAGCCCTGGGCTGAACACTGAAGCTTTCTTT. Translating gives CASSPGLNTEAFF.

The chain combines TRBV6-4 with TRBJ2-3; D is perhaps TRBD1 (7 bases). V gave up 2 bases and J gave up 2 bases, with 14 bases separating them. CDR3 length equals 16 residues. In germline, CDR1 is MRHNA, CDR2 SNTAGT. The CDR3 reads CASSDIQGGHTDTQYF. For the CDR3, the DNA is TGTGCCAGCAGTGACATCCAGGGGGGACACACAGATACGCAGTATTTT.

CDR3 amino acids: CASSQPGLAGVGWQFF. The CDR3 coding sequence is TGCGCCAGCAGCCAACCGGGACTAGCGGGGGTCGGGTGGCAGTTCTTC. V gene TRBV4-1 combines with J gene TRBJ2-1; 14 nucleotides align to TRBD2. The CDR3 totals 16 residues. CDR1 MGHRA and CDR2 YSYEKL come from the germline V gene. V was pared by 2 bases and J by 12 bases, with 9 bases of the junction left unmatched.

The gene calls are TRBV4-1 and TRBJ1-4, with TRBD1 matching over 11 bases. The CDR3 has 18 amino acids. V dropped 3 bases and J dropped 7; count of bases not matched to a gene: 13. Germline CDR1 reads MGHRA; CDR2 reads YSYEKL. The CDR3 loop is CASSQMGGTGGFSEKLFF. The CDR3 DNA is TGCGCCAGCAGCCAGATGGGCGGGACAGGGGGTTTTAGTGAAAAACTGTTTTTT.

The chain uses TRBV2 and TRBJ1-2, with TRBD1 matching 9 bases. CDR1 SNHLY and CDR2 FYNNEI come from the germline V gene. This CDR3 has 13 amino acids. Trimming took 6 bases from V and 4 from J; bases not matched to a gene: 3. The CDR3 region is CASRQGAGYGYTF. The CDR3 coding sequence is TGTGCCAGCAGACAGGGGGCCGGCTATGGCTACACCTTC. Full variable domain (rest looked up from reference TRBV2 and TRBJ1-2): EPEVTQTPSHQVTQMGQEVILRCVPISNHLYFYWYRQILGQKVEFLVSFYNNEISEKSEIFDDQFSVERPDGSNFTLKIRSTKLEDSAMYFCASRQGAGYGYTFGSGTRLTVV.

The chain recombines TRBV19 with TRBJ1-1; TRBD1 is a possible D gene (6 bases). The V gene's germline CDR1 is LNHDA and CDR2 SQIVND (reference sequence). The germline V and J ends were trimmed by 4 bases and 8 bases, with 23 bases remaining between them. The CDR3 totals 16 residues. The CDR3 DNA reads TGTGCCAGTAGTACCGCTGCGGCGGGGGGCGGATCAGAAGCTTTCTTT. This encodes CASSTAAAGGGSEAFF.